Each of the 8 T cell receptor beta chains below was sequenced from the same sample in a study of blood T cell repertoires in COVID-19. Here immunoSEQ multiplex PCR was the method, and the copy in TCRdb shows in-frame clones only, minus some. There are fewer than 400,000 clones in the sample; roughly 86% occur only once, and about 3% lies in the top ten. Sequencing was carried out using peripheral blood. The receptor set was obtained from a human donor in a cohort sampled during active COVID-19.

The rearrangement joins TRBV20-1 to TRBJ1-1, with 7 bases identical to TRBD1. V lost 3 bases to trimming and J lost 6 bases; unmatched junction nucleotides: 7. Germline V gene data show CDR1 as DFQATT and CDR2 as SNEGSKA (reference sequence). The CDR3 has 13 residues. CDR3 DNA sequence: TGCAGTGCTAGTAGGGGGACAGTTGCTGAAGCTTTCTTT. It codes for CSASRGTVAEAFF.

This clone was picked up one time. V and J are TRBV15 and TRBJ2-5; the D is unclear. The CDR3 has 14 amino acids. Germline V CDR1 and CDR2: LNHNV, YYDKDF (reference sequence). The V and J ends lost 5 bases and 2 bases respectively, with 12 bases between them. The DNA of the CDR3 is TGTGCCACCAGCCCCCGGTTGACTCAAGAGACCCAGTACTTC. Its protein product is CATSPRLTQETQYF.

Written as DNA, the CDR3 is TGTGCCATCAGTCCCTCGGCGGGAGGCTACGAGCAGTACTTC. Its protein is CAISPSAGGYEQYF. The genes are TRBV10-3 and TRBJ2-7; 8 nucleotides line up with TRBD2. The CDR3 totals 14 residues. V gave up 5 bases and J gave up 3 bases; unmatched junction bases: 6. Germline CDR1 and CDR2: ENHRY and SYGVKD.

This chain links TRBV10-3 with TRBJ2-2, with 8 bases matching TRBD1. There are 16 residues in the CDR3. The germline V gene encodes CDR1 ENHRY and CDR2 SYGVKD. J lost 5 bases, V lost 1 base, and 6 bases had no gene match. In DNA form, the CDR3 reads TGTGCCATCAGTGAGTTAGGACAGGGCCAAACCGGGGAGCTGTTTTTT. Translated: CAISELGQGQTGELFF.

The rearrangement joins TRBV7-9 to TRBJ2-1, with D possibly matching TRBD2 (5 bases). Germline CDR1 SEHNR, CDR2 FQNEAQ (reference sequence). Trimming left V 1 base short and J 7 bases short, with 8 bases between. The CDR3 is 13 amino acids. The CDR3 loop is CASSLGGGNEQFF. The CDR3 DNA follows: TGTGCCAGCAGCTTAGGAGGCGGGAATGAGCAGTTCTTC.

V gene TRBV12-3 or TRBV12-4 combines with J gene TRBJ1-5; D gene uncertain. V was pared by 4 bases and J by 2 bases, with 6 bases between. CDR3 length: 13 amino acids. The CDR3 DNA follows: TGTGCCAGCAGTTCTTATGGCAATCAGCCCCAGCATTTT. Translating it yields CASSSYGNQPQHF.

The V and J genes are TRBV5-8 and TRBJ2-5; 13 bases align to TRBD2. The trim removed 4 bases at V and 0 bases at J, leaving 12 bases unmatched. The CDR3 covers 19 residues. Germline V gene lookup returns CDR1 SGHTS and CDR2 YDEGEE. CDR3 sequence (DNA): TGTGCCAGCAGCCGCTCCGGGTTCGGACTAGCGGGGGACCAAGAGACCCAGTACTTC. Its translation: CASSRSGFGLAGDQETQYF. Full variable domain (missing parts from reference TRBV5-8 and TRBJ2-5): EAGVTQSPTHLIKTRGQQATLRCSPISGHTSVYWYQQALGLGLQFLLWYDEGEERNRGNFPPRFSGRQFPNYSSELNVNALELEDSALYLCASSRSGFGLAGDQETQYFGPGTRLLVL.

V usage is TRBV10-3 and J usage is TRBJ2-5; TRBD1 matches 9 bases. There are 13 residues in the CDR3. The junction had 4 bases not matched to a gene; V was cut back by 10 bases and J by 1 base. The V gene's germline CDR1 is ENHRY and CDR2 SYGVKD. The CDR3 here is CATSGQGQETQYF. The DNA for the CDR3 is TGTGCCACCTCGGGACAGGGCCAAGAGACCCAGTACTTC.